This TCR beta chain was identified during a study of blood T cells in healthy people across ages. It was with a sample-barcoded 5' primer and a J-beta primer mix that a second PCR of about 7 to 12 cycles was run. TCRdb redid the calling of the 5' RACE reads with MiXCR, one entry per CDR3 protein. The sample shows over a million distinct CDR3 sequences, 35% to 45% of them seen only once. About this clonotype: Its cognate antigen is unknown.

Study-level results: Those diversity estimates obtained from one million T cells were thought to be underestimates. Researchers report that TCR beta diversity correlated strongly with naive T cell percentage.

From germline, CDR1 is LNHDA and CDR2 SQIVND (reference sequence). Trimming cost V 9 bases and J 1 base; bases outside gene matches: 7. This CDR3 region has 15 residues. The specimen sequenced was blood. The V gene is TRBV19, the J gene TRBJ1-2; 11 bases are a match to TRBD1. This clonotype originated in a woman aged 18 to 35 in good health. The chain's CDR3 is CASWTGGSLNYGYTF. Written as DNA, the CDR3 is TGTGCCAGCTGGACAGGGGGCTCCCTTAACTATGGCTACACCTTC.